Below, 18 T cell receptor beta chains from the same sample are listed, as sequenced in a study of blood T cell repertoires in COVID-19 (dated by TCRdb to 2018 to 2020). The library was generated by the immunoSEQ multiplex PCR assay. Sourced from immuneACCESS, this table was stored by TCRdb with only in-frame sequences that have V and J called. A share of the clones is absent; for the studies checked, an unresolved V gene accounts for under half, and the remainder has no known explanation. The sample yields more than 300,000 clones; approximately 93% were counted once. The ten largest clones represent over 0.7% of the sample. Input material: PBMCs or T cells enriched from blood (not recorded which). These TCRs come from a woman aged 40-49 years who had been exposed to COVID-19.

The gene calls are TRBV6-5 and TRBJ1-2; D not certain. Trimming took 6 bases from V and 4 from J, leaving 18 bases between them. The CDR3 sequence is 15 residues long. The germline V gene has CDR1 MNHEY and CDR2 SVGAGI. CDR3 in amino acids: CASRETGFGGYGYTF. Written as DNA, the CDR3 is TGTGCCAGCAGGGAGACGGGTTTCGGCGGCTATGGCTACACCTTC.

This clone has a handful of counts. J is TRBJ2-5 and V is TRBV7-9; D possibly corresponds to TRBD2 (6 bases). The V gene lost 2 bases and the J gene lost 5 bases, with 12 bases spanning the gap. The CDR3 runs to 14 residues. Per the germline V gene, CDR1 is SEHNR and CDR2 is FQNEAQ (reference sequence). This CDR3 is CASSLSAGGETQYF. The CDR3 region has the DNA TGTGCCAGCAGCTTATCCGCAGGAGGGGAGACCCAGTACTTC.

V is TRBV10-2 and J is TRBJ1-2, with 12 bases identical to TRBD1. After removal of 9 bases from V and 7 bases from J, the junction contained 3 bases not matched to a gene. This CDR3 region has 12 residues. The germline CDR1 and CDR2 sequences are WSHSY and SAAADI. Written as DNA, the CDR3 is TGCGCCAGTGGGGACAGGGGGCTTGGCTACACCTTC. Protein: CASGDRGLGYTF.

The genes are TRBV27 and TRBJ2-2; 7 bases are a match to TRBD2. There are 16 residues in the CDR3. The trim removed 5 bases at V and 3 bases at J, leaving 9 bases unmatched. In germline, CDR1 is MNHEY, CDR2 SMNVEV (reference sequence). For the CDR3, the DNA is TGTGCCAGCAGTGCGCCTCCGGGGGGTTACACCGGGGAGCTGTTTTTT. It translates to CASSAPPGGYTGELFF.

The V call is TRBV6-5, the J call TRBJ1-5; no clear D gene. The CDR3 length is 14 residues. Germline CDR1 MNHEY, CDR2 SVGAGI. Trimming left V 6 bases short and J 0 bases short, with 9 bases between. This chain's CDR3 is CASRAGASNQPQHF. In DNA form, the CDR3 reads TGTGCCAGCAGGGCCGGAGCTAGCAATCAGCCCCAGCATTTT.

This chain uses TRBV2 with TRBJ2-7, with D perhaps TRBD1 (5 bases). CDR3 length: 15 residues. V lost 2 bases to trimming and J lost 2 bases, with 13 bases between them. Germline V lookup: CDR1 SNHLY, CDR2 FYNNEI. The CDR3 loop is CASSEQGIKTYEQYF. CDR3 DNA: TGTGCCAGCAGTGAACAGGGAATCAAAACCTACGAGCAGTACTTC.

This chain uses TRBV7-3 with TRBJ2-3; TRBD2 agrees at 7 bases. This CDR3 comprises 15 residues. V gave up 3 bases and J gave up 7 bases; unmatched junction bases: 10. CDR1 SGHTA and CDR2 FQGTGA come from the germline V gene. CDR3 nucleotides: TGTGCCAGCAGCTTTTTAGCGGGCCGGCAGAATACGCAGTATTTT. Its translation is CASSFLAGRQNTQYF.

The J gene is TRBJ2-6, the V gene TRBV5-4; 7 positions match TRBD1. After removal of 4 bases from V and 4 bases from J, the junction contained 8 bases not matched to a gene. There are 16 residues in the CDR3. The germline V gene has CDR1 SGHNT and CDR2 YYREEE (reference sequence). The CDR3 loop reads CASSVSTGSGANVLTF. The CDR3 DNA reads TGTGCCAGCAGCGTATCGACAGGGTCAGGGGCCAACGTCCTGACTTTC.

Notes on this clone: The same CDR3 can be traced to other DNA sequences in this sample. J is TRBJ1-5 and V is TRBV30; 7 bases match TRBD1. The trim removed 2 bases at V and 4 bases at J, leaving 5 bases unmatched. The CDR3 contains 14 residues. Germline CDR1 and CDR2: GTSNPN and SVGIG (reference sequence). The CDR3 sequence is CAWSIRQGNQPQHF. The CDR3 region has the DNA TGTGCCTGGAGTATCCGACAGGGAAATCAGCCCCAGCATTTT.

V is TRBV18 and J is TRBJ2-3; possible D gene TRBD2, 5 bases. Trimming took off 2 bases at V and 5 bases at J, with 17 bases between the two ends. The CDR3 contains 16 residues. Germline CDR1 and CDR2: KGHSH and LQKENI. In DNA form, the CDR3 reads TGTGCCAGCTCACCATCCAAACGGGATTGGGGAGATACGCAGTATTTT. Amino acid sequence: CASSPSKRDWGDTQYF. Looking up the rest from reference TRBV18 and TRBJ2-3 gives the full variable domain: NAGVMQNPRHLVRRRGQEARLRCSPMKGHSHVYWYRQLPEEGLKFMVYLQKENIIDESGMPKERFSAEFPKEGPSILRIQQVVRGDSAAYFCASSPSKRDWGDTQYFGPGTRLTVL.

The rearrangement uses TRBV3-1 (or the pseudogene TRBV3-2) and TRBJ2-2; 10 nucleotides align to TRBD1. Germline CDR1 reads LGHDT; CDR2 reads YNNKEL (reference sequence). Trimming removed 3 bases from V and 4 bases from J; junction bases left unmatched: 2. CDR3 size: 15 residues. CDR3 protein: CASSHRTGGTGELFF. The CDR3 nucleotides are TGTGCCAGCAGCCATCGGACAGGGGGCACCGGGGAGCTGTTTTTT.

This clone came up once. CDR3 bases: TGTGCCACCAGTGATCCCGGGACAGGGGGAAACTATGGCTACACCTTC. Amino acid sequence: CATSDPGTGGNYGYTF. The rearrangement joins TRBV24-1 to TRBJ1-2; 11 nucleotides match TRBD1. CDR3 length: 16 amino acids. The germline CDR1 and CDR2 sequences are KGHDR and SFDVKD. J lost 2 bases, V lost 3 bases, and 4 bases had no gene match.

The rearrangement links TRBV7-2 to TRBJ2-7; the D is unclear. Germline loops: CDR1 SGHTA, CDR2 FQGNSA. The CDR3 is 13 amino acids. V lost 1 base, J lost 1 base, and 5 bases lay in between. The CDR3 loop is CASSLGLSYEQYF. CDR3 sequence (DNA): TGTGCCAGCAGCTTAGGTCTATCCTACGAGCAGTACTTC.

V and J are TRBV6-5 and TRBJ2-7, with D possibly matching TRBD1 (5 bases). Per germline, CDR1 MNHEY and CDR2 SVGAGI. The CDR3 totals 13 residues. With 5 bases removed from V and 4 bases from J, the gap between germline ends came to 12 bases. The CDR3 sequence is CASSLDREYEQYF. The CDR3 DNA reads as TGTGCCAGCAGTCTTGACAGAGAATACGAGCAGTACTTC.

The chain uses TRBV5-1 and TRBJ1-1; D remains ambiguous. V lost 2 bases and J lost 0, with 11 bases in between. Germline CDR1 SGHRS, CDR2 YFSETQ. The CDR3 spans 15 residues. Here the CDR3 reads CASSFRGELNTEAFF. The CDR3 DNA reads as TGCGCCAGCAGCTTTAGAGGAGAATTGAACACTGAAGCTTTCTTT.

This clone was counted a few times. This same CDR3 is encoded by further DNA sequences in the sample. The chain uses TRBV9 and TRBJ1-2, with D hard to call. Looked up from germline, CDR1 is SGDLS and CDR2 is YYNGEE. The CDR3 is 12 amino acids. Trimming took off 0 bases at V and 4 bases at J, with 4 bases between the two ends. The CDR3 DNA is TGTGCCAGCAGCGTAGCCAGCTATGGCTACACCTTC. Translated: CASSVASYGYTF.

The chain couples TRBV5-4 to TRBJ2-3; tentatively, D is TRBD1 (6 bases). V dropped 7 bases and J dropped 3 bases, with 21 bases sitting between them. The germline V gene encodes CDR1 SGHNT and CDR2 YYREEE (reference sequence). The CDR3 runs to 16 residues. The CDR3 bases are TGTGCCAGCGGGCCAGGGGCTCTGGGGCAGACAGATACGCAGTATTTT. Its protein is CASGPGALGQTDTQYF.

V usage is TRBV3-1 (or the pseudogene TRBV3-2) and J usage is TRBJ1-4; TRBD1 aligns across 8 bases. CDR3 length equals 17 residues. After removal of 4 bases from V and 7 bases from J, the junction contained 14 bases not matched to a gene. Germline V gene lookup returns CDR1 LGHDT and CDR2 YNNKEL (reference sequence). The CDR3 sequence: CASSPLDRGSQFEKLFF. The DNA of the CDR3 is TGTGCCAGCAGCCCACTAGACAGGGGATCGCAGTTTGAAAAACTGTTTTTT.